These 11 T cell receptor beta chains came from one sample sequenced in a study of patients and donors after allogeneic stem cell transplantation. TCRdb ran MiXCR on the RT-PCR reads and lists one entry per CDR3 protein. The sample consists of about a million distinct CDR3 sequences, roughly 18% of them appearing once. Sequencing was carried out using blood, either unsorted or a sorted T cell fraction (not recorded which). The receptors here all came from a human donor who was either an allogeneic HSCT recipient or a stem cell or donor lymphocyte infusion donor (not recorded which). It is not recorded whose cells these are; they may come from a transplant donor.

The chain is built from TRBV12-3 or TRBV12-4 and TRBJ2-3, with 7 bases that match TRBD2. Germline trimming cut 4 bases from V and 0 bases from J; bases unmatched to any gene: 10. The CDR3 is 17 amino acids. The CDR3 nucleotides are TGTGCCAGCAGTTACCGCGGGACTACATTTAGCACAGATACGCAGTATTTT. Its translation: CASSYRGTTFSTDTQYF.

This clonotype was seen more than once but under ten times. The chain employs TRBV20-1 and TRBJ2-3; D possibly corresponds to TRBD2 (5 bases). The CDR3 consists of 16 residues. CDR1 is DFQATT, CDR2 SNEGSKA, per germline (reference sequence). Trimming stripped 1 base from V and 5 bases from J, with 19 bases between. The CDR3 here is CSARAPSAVGIDTQYF. The CDR3 nucleotides are TGCAGTGCTAGAGCCCCCTCCGCGGTCGGGATAGATACGCAGTATTTT.

The V call is TRBV6-2 or TRBV6-3, the J call TRBJ2-5; D gene uncertain. V was clipped by 6 bases and J by 4 bases, with 6 bases between them. Germline loops: CDR1 MNHEY, CDR2 SVGEGT. The CDR3 contains 11 residues. The CDR3 DNA is TGTGCCAGCAGGATGGGAGAGACCCAGTACTTC. Translation: CASRMGETQYF.

This clonotype was counted between two and nine times. This chain connects TRBV27 to TRBJ2-7; possible D gene TRBD1, 7 bases. Trimming took 5 bases from V and 0 from J, leaving 23 bases between them. The CDR3 is 18 residues long. Germline loops: CDR1 MNHEY, CDR2 SMNVEV (reference sequence). The CDR3 coding sequence is TGTGCCAGCAGTCCACAACAGGGGACTCTAACTTCCTCCTACGAGCAGTACTTC. Translating gives CASSPQQGTLTSSYEQYF.

V and J are TRBV29-1 and TRBJ2-7; D is undetermined. V lost 1 base and J 2 bases, leaving 12 bases between the germline ends. CDR1 is SQVTM, CDR2 ANQGSEA, per germline. The CDR3 spans 14 residues. The CDR3 sequence is CSVEAVSWPYEQYF. The CDR3 DNA reads TGCAGCGTTGAAGCGGTCAGTTGGCCCTACGAGCAGTACTTC.

There are a few counts of this clonotype. CDR3 DNA: TGTGCCAGCAGTTTGACAGGGATAAGATCGAACACTGAAGCTTTCTTT. It yields the protein CASSLTGIRSNTEAFF. This chain links TRBV27 with TRBJ1-1, with 7 nucleotides matching TRBD1. V lost 3 bases to trimming and J lost 1 base; unmatched junction nucleotides: 8. This CDR3 contains 16 residues. From germline, CDR1 is MNHEY and CDR2 SMNVEV (reference sequence).

The chain recombines TRBV27 with TRBJ2-1; no definite D call. V dropped 4 bases and J dropped 1 base, with 11 bases sitting between them. The germline V gene encodes CDR1 MNHEY and CDR2 SMNVEV (reference sequence). This CDR3 contains 15 residues. In DNA, the CDR3 is TGTGCCAGCAGTTCCGACCGGGTTTCCTACAATGAGCAGTTCTTC. Translating gives CASSSDRVSYNEQFF.

The chain couples TRBV20-1 to TRBJ2-7, with 8 positions matching TRBD1. The trim removed 3 bases at V and 2 bases at J, leaving 3 bases unmatched. The CDR3 is 13 amino acids. Looked up from germline, CDR1 is DFQATT and CDR2 is SNEGSKA (reference sequence). The CDR3 nucleotides read TGCAGTGCTAGGGGACAGGAAACCTACGAGCAGTACTTC. Amino acids: CSARGQETYEQYF.

J is TRBJ2-1 and V is TRBV30; weak D call: TRBD2 (5 bases). This CDR3 has 14 residues. Trimming left V 0 bases short and J 10 bases short, with 16 bases between. From germline, CDR1 is GTSNPN and CDR2 SVGIG (reference sequence). CDR3 in amino acids: CAWSVRGKYPEQFF. The CDR3, as DNA: TGTGCCTGGAGTGTACGGGGAAAATACCCCGAGCAGTTCTTC. The full variable domain, its missing parts supplied by reference TRBV30 and TRBJ2-1, is SQTIHQWPATLVQPVGSPLSLECTVEGTSNPNLYWYRQAAGRGLQLLFYSVGIGQISSEVPQNLSASRPQDRQFILSSKKLLLSDSGFYLCAWSVRGKYPEQFFGPGTRLTVL.

This rearrangement joins TRBV6-1 to TRBJ2-1; 7 positions agree with TRBD1. Germline V gene data show CDR1 as MNHNS and CDR2 as SASEGT. J lost 1 base, V lost 8 bases, and 5 bases had no gene match. The CDR3 runs 14 residues. The CDR3 DNA sequence: TGTGCCAGCGGCGAACAGGGGTCCTACAATGAGCAGTTCTTC. Residues: CASGEQGSYNEQFF.

The rearrangement uses TRBV29-1 and TRBJ2-3; D not resolved. The V and J ends lost 1 base and 6 bases respectively, with 14 bases between them. The CDR3 contains 14 residues. Germline-derived CDR1 and CDR2 are SQVTM and ANQGSEA. CDR3 bases: TGCAGCGTTGAAGGTTGGACCGGTCTGGATACGCAGTATTTT. Amino acids: CSVEGWTGLDTQYF.